This T cell receptor beta chain came from a study of T cells after yellow fever vaccination. Looking at the study overall: When fractions had low cell numbers, they were prepared with SMART-Seq v4 Ultra Low Input.

Study results and caveats: FACS-sorted repertoires might harbor abundant contaminating clonotypes from the bulk population. The booster response re-showed most primary clones: 96% CD4, approximately 85% CD8. The secondary response was weaker but peaked faster, day 5 versus 15.

This clonotype was recorded many times. The antigen is not known. TCRdb re-analysed the 5' RACE reads in MiXCR, keeping a single row per CDR3 protein. The sample has about 300,000 distinct CDR3 sequences, almost 4% seen once. Trimming took 5 bases from V and 0 from J, leaving 11 bases between them. CDR1 and CDR2 from the germline V gene are MNHEY and SVGAGI. This CDR3 is built from 14 residues. This specimen was PBMCs, taken 5 days after the yellow fever booster vaccination. The sequence derives from a man aged 18 to 30 who received the YFV17D yellow fever vaccine. This chain uses TRBV6-5 with TRBJ2-7; D gene ambiguous. CDR3 residues: CASSRTASSYEQYF. The CDR3 DNA follows: TGTGCCAGCAGTCGGACGGCCAGCTCCTACGAGCAGTACTTC.